Following are 6 T cell receptor beta chains from one sample sequenced in a study of blood T cell repertoires in COVID-19. The table came from immunoSEQ multiplex PCR; TCRdb's copy has only in-frame clones and leaves some out. This table has approximately 70,000 clones, around 90% appearing once. Sequenced: peripheral blood. Receptors originate from a man aged 40-49 years with COVID-19, enrolled during active disease.

The chain recombines TRBV29-1 with TRBJ2-5; D is unresolved. Between the trimmed V and J ends, which lost 0 bases and 5 bases, there was a span of 13 bases. Germline V lookup: CDR1 SQVTM, CDR2 ANQGSEA. The CDR3 has 14 residues. CDR3 sequence (DNA): TGCAGCGTTGAAGATCACGAGCCCGGGGAGACCCAGTACTTC. Amino acids: CSVEDHEPGETQYF.

V is TRBV10-3 and J is TRBJ2-3; D uncertain. V was pared by 2 bases and J by 0 bases, with 6 bases between. There are 14 residues in the CDR3. The germline CDR1 and CDR2 sequences are ENHRY and SYGVKD. The CDR3 is CAISEVTSTDTQYF. CDR3 coding DNA: TGTGCCATCAGTGAGGTGACAAGCACAGATACGCAGTATTTT.

Here the CDR3 reads CASSLEQNTGELFF. CDR3 nucleotides: TGTGCCAGCAGCTTGGAACAGAATACCGGGGAGCTGTTTTTT. The rearrangement links TRBV5-5 to TRBJ2-2; D gene unclear. The CDR3 is 14 residues long. Trimming left V 0 bases short and J 5 bases short, with 8 bases between. The germline V gene has CDR1 SGHKS and CDR2 YYEKEE (reference sequence).

V and J are TRBV28 and TRBJ2-7; 9 bases line up with TRBD1. This CDR3 contains 15 residues. The germline CDR1 and CDR2 sequences are MDHEN and SYDVKM. V trimming: 5 bases; J trimming: 5 bases; junction bases outside the gene matches: 10. The DNA for the CDR3 is TGTGCCAGCAGTCCGACCGGGACAGGGAGCCACGAGCAGTACTTC. It is translated as CASSPTGTGSHEQYF.

The genes are TRBV4-1 and TRBJ1-2; TRBD1 aligns across 7 bases. This CDR3 spans 15 amino acids. V was clipped by 3 bases and J by 3 bases; unmatched bases: 7. The germline CDR1 and CDR2 sequences are MGHRA and YSYEKL. The CDR3: CASSQPRDRDYGYTF. DNA for the CDR3: TGCGCCAGCAGCCAGCCCCGGGACAGAGACTATGGCTACACCTTC.

This CDR3 is CASSFQVEKLFF. The CDR3 DNA follows: TGTGCCAGCAGTTTTCAGGTGGAAAAACTGTTTTTT. The chain employs TRBV12-3 or TRBV12-4 and TRBJ1-4, with D unclear. V gave up 3 bases and J gave up 8 bases, with 7 bases separating them. The CDR3 loop spans 12 amino acids.